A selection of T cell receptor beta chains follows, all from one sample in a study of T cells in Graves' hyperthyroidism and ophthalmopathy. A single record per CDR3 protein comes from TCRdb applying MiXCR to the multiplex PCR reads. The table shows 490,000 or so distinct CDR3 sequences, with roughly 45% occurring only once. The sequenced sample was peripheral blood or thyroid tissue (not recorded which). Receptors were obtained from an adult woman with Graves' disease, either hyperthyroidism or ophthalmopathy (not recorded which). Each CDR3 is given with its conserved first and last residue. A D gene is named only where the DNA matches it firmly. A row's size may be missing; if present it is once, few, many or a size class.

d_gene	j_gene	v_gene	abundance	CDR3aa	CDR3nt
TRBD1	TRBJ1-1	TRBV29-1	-	CSGGTGQSTEAFF	TGCAGCGGCGGGACAGGGCAGAGCACTGAAGCTTTCTTT
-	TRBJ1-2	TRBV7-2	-	CASCGRGEGNGYTF	TGTGCCAGCTGTGGCAGGGGCGAGGGAAATGGCTACACCTTC
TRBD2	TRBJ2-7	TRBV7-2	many	CASSYLAGVGYEQYF	TGTGCCAGCAGTTACCTAGCGGGAGTGGGGTACGAGCAGTACTTC
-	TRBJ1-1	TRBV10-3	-	CAISESSRGAFF	TGTGCCATCAGTGAGTCGTCGAGGGGAGCTTTCTTT
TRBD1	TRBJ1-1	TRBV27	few	CASRQTGRAAFF	TGTGCCAGCAGACAGACAGGGCGGGCCGCTTTCTTT
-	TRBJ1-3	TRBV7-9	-	CASSLLGASGNTIYF	TGTGCCAGCAGCTTGTTGGGAGCCTCTGGAAACACCATATATTTT
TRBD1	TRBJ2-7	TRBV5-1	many	CASSLQGAKNEQYF	TGCGCCAGCAGCCTTCAGGGGGCAAAAAACGAGCAGTACTTC
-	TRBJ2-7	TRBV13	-	CASSSFGGHEQYF	TGTGCCAGCAGTAGCTTTGGGGGCCACGAGCAGTACTTC
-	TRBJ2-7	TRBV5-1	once	CASRPRGSYEQYF	TGCGCCAGCAGGCCCAGAGGCTCCTACGAGCAGTACTTC
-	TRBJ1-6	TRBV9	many	CASSGNLAGNSPLHF	TGTGCCAGCAGCGGGAACCTTGCAGGGAATTCACCCCTCCACTTT
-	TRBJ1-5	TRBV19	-	CASNPQRGTYQPQHF	TGTGCCAGTAACCCTCAGAGGGGGACATATCAGCCCCAGCATTTT
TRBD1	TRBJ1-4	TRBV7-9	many	CASSHNRGSNEKLFF	TGTGCCAGCAGCCACAACAGGGGATCTAATGAAAAACTGTTTTTT
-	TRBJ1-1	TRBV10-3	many	CAISESQGSTTEAFF	TGTGCCATCAGTGAGTCACAGGGAAGTACGACTGAAGCTTTCTTT
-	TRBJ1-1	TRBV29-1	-	CSVRPDAVAFF	TGCAGCGTACGTCCGGATGCGGTTGCTTTCTTT
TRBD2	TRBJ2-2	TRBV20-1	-	CSARVAGGSGELFF	TGCAGTGCTAGAGTAGCGGGAGGGTCCGGGGAGCTGTTTTTT
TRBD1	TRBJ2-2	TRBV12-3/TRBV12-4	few	CASKSGQGDTGELFF	TGTGCCAGCAAGTCGGGACAGGGAGACACCGGGGAGCTGTTTTTT
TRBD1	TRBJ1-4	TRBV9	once	CASSVGQGRFEKLFF	TGTGCCAGCAGCGTGGGACAGGGGCGGTTTGAAAAACTGTTTTTT
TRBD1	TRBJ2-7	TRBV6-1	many	CASSAGTGNGGYEQYF	TGTGCCAGCAGCGCCGGGACAGGAAATGGGGGTTACGAGCAGTACTTC
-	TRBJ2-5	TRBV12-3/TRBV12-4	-	CASMVGETQYF	TGTGCCAGCATGGTGGGTGAGACCCAGTACTTC
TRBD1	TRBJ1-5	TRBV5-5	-	CASSFMGQLNQPQHF	TGTGCCAGCAGCTTTATGGGACAGCTCAATCAGCCCCAGCATTTT
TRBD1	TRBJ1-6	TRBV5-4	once	CASSARGQSESPLHF	TGTGCCAGCAGCGCCAGGGGGCAAAGCGAATCACCCCTCCACTTT